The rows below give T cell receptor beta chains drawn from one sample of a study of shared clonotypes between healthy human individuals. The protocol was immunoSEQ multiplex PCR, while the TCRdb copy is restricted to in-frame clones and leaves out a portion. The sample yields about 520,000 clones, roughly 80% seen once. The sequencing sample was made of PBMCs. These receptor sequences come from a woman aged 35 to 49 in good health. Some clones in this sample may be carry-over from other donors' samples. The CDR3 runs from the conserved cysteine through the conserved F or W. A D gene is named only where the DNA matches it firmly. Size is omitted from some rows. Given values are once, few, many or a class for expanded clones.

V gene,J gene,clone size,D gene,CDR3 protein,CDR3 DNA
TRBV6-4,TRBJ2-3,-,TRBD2,CASSALAGAGVTDTQYF,TGTGCCAGCAGTGCTTTAGCGGGAGCGGGAGTTACAGATACGCAGTATTTT
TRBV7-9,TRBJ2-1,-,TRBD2,CASSYLAGEQFF,TGTGCCAGCAGCTACCTAGCGGGGGAGCAGTTCTTC
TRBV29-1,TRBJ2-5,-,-,CSVEQGLMGAQYF,TGCAGCGTTGAACAGGGGTTGATGGGCGCGCAGTACTTC
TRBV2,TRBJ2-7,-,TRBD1,CASRGGQGNEQYF,TGTGCCAGCAGGGGTGGACAGGGAAACGAGCAGTACTTC
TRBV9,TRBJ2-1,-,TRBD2,CASSVLSSGKYNEQFF,TGTGCCAGCAGCGTTCTCTCTAGCGGAAAGTACAATGAGCAGTTCTTC
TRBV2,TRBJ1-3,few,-,CASTPGASSGNTIYF,TGTGCCAGCACCCCTGGGGCCAGCTCTGGAAACACCATATATTTT
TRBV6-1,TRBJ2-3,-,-,CASSESTTFRTDTQYF,TGTGCCAGCAGTGAATCCACAACTTTTCGCACAGATACGCAGTATTTT
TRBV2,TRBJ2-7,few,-,CASSEFGGYYEQYF,TGTGCCAGCAGTGAATTTGGGGGTTACTACGAGCAGTACTTC
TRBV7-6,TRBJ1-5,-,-,CASSPGGNQPQHF,TGTGCCAGCAGCCCGGGGGGGAATCAGCCCCAGCATTTT
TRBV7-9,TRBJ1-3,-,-,CASSPRATGLGNTIYF,TGTGCCAGCAGCCCCCGCGCAACAGGGTTGGGAAACACCATATATTTT
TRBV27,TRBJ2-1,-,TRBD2,CASSPRGSSGGNEQFF,TGTGCCAGCAGTCCTCGTGGGTCTAGCGGGGGTAATGAGCAGTTCTTC
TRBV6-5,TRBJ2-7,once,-,CASSRVTRSSYEQYF,TGTGCCAGCAGTAGAGTTACCCGGTCAAGCTACGAGCAGTACTTC
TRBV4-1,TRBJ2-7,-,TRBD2,CASSQGILAGYEQYF,TGCGCCAGCAGCCAAGGGATTCTAGCGGGCTACGAGCAGTACTTC
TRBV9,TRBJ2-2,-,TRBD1,CASSPGTGNTGELFF,TGTGCCAGCAGCCCCGGGACAGGTAACACCGGGGAGCTGTTTTTT
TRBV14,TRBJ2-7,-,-,CASSLRGLLYEQYF,TGTGCCAGCAGCCTCCGGGGCCTTCTCTACGAGCAGTACTTC
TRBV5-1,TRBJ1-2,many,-,CASSLSDSPNYGYTF,TGCGCCAGCAGCTTATCGGACAGTCCGAACTATGGCTACACCTTC
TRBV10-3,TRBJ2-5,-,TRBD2,CAISHESGRGLGTQYF,TGTGCCATCAGTCACGAGAGCGGGAGAGGTTTGGGGACCCAGTACTTC
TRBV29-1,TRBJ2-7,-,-,CSGSGANSYEQYF,TGCAGCGGCTCGGGAGCCAACTCCTACGAGCAGTACTTC
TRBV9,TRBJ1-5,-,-,CASSAEPGRHQPQHF,TGTGCCAGCAGCGCGGAACCAGGGCGGCATCAGCCCCAGCATTTT